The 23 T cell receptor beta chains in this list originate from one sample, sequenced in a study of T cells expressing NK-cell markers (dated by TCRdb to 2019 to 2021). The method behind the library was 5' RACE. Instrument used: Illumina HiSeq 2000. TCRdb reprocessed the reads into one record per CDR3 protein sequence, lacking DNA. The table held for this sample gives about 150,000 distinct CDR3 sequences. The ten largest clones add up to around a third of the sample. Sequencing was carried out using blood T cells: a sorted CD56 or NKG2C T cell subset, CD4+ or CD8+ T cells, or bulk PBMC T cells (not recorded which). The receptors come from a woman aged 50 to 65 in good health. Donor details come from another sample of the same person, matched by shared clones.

CDR3 in amino acids: CASSFTLEGGETEAFF. The chain joins TRBV5-1 to TRBJ1-1; TCRdb picks TRBD1, but there is no DNA to check that call. This CDR3 is 16 amino acids long. CDR1 and CDR2 (germline): SGHRS, YFSETQ.

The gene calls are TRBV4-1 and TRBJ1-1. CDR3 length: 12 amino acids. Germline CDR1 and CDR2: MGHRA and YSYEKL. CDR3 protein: CASSPAGTEAFF.

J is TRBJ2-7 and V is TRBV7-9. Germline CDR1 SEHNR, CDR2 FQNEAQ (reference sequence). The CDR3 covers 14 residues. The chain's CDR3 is CASSPASGSYEQYF.

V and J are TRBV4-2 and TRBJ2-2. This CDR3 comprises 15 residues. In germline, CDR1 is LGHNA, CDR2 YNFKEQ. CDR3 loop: CASSQEDTNTGELFF.

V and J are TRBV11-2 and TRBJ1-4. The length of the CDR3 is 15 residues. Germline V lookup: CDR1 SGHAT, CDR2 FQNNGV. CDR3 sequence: CASSLGLPTNEKLFF.

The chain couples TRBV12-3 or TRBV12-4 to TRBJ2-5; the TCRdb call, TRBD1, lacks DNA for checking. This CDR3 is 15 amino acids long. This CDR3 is CASSLYEGAKETQYF.

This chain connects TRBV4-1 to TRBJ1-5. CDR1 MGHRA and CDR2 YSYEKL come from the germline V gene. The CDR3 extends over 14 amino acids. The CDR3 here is CASSQVGLNQPQHF.

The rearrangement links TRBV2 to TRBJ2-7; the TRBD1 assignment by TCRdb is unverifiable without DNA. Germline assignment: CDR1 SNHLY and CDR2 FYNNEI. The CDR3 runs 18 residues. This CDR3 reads CASSEVNFRDRDSYEQYF. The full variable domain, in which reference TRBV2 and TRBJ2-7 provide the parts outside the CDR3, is EPEVTQTPSHQVTQMGQEVILRCVPISNHLYFYWYRQILGQKVEFLVSFYNNEISEKSEIFDDQFSVERPDGSNFTLKIRSTKLEDSAMYFCASSEVNFRDRDSYEQYFGPGTRLTVT.

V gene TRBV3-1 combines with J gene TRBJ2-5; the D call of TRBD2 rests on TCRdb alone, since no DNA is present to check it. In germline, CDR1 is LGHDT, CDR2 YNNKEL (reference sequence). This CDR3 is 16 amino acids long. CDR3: CASSQVAGTAKETQYF.

CDR3 region: CSARAIGVYQETQYF. The chain carries TRBV20-1 and TRBJ2-5. The CDR3 is made up of 15 amino acids. Germline lookup yields CDR1 DFQATT and CDR2 SNEGSKA (reference sequence).

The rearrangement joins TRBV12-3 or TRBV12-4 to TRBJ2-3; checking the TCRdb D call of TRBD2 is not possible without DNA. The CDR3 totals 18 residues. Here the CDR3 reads CASSLHPGRLDSTDTQYF.

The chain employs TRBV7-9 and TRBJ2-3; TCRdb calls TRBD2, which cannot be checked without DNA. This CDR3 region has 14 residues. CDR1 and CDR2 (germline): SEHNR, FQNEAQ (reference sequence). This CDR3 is CASGFTSGTDTQYF. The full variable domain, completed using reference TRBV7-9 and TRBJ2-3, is DTGVSQNPRHKITKRGQNVTFRCDPISEHNRLYWYRQTLGQGPEFLTYFQNEAQLEKSRLLSDRFSAERPKGSFSTLEIQRTEQGDSAMYLCASGFTSGTDTQYFGPGTRLTVL.

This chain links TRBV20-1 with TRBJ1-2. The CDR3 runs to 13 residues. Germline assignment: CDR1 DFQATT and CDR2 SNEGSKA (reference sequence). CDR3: CSAGQRNPYGYTF.

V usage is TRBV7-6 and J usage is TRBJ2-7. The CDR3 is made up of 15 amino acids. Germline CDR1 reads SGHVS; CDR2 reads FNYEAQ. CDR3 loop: CASSLVYHSSYEQYF.

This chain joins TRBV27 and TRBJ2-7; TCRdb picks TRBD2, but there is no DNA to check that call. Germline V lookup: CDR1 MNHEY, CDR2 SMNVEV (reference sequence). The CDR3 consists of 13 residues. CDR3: CASSFGPAYEQYF.

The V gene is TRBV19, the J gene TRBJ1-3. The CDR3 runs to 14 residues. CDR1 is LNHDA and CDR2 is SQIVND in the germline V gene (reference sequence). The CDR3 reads CASSALSSGNTIYF.

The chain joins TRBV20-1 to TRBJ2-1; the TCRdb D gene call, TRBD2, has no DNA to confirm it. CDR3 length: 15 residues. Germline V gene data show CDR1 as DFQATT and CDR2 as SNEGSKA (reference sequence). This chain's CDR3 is CSARDLAGKDNEQFF.

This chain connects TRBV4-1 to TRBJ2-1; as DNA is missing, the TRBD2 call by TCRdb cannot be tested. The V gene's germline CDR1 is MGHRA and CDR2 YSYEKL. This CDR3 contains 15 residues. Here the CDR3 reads CASSQDRGSVNEQFF.

The CDR3: CASSFLPYNEQFF. J is TRBJ2-1 and V is TRBV7-2. The CDR3 totals 13 residues. Germline CDR1 SGHTA, CDR2 FQGNSA. Combining the CDR3 with reference TRBV7-2 and TRBJ2-1 gives the whole variable domain GAGVSQSPSNKVTEKGKDVELRCDPISGHTALYWYRQSLGQGLEFLIYFQGNSAPDKSGLPSDRFSAERTGGSVSTLTIQRTQQEDSAVYLCASSFLPYNEQFFGPGTRLTVL.

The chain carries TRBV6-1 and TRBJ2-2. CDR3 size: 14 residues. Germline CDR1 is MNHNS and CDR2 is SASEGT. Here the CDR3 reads CASSVAFDTGELFF.

The CDR3 sequence is CASSSGQPQHF. This chain connects TRBV12-3 or TRBV12-4 to TRBJ1-5. The CDR3 spans 11 residues.

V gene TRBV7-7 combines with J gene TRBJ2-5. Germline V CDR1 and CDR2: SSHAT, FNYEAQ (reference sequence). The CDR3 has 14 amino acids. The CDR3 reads CASSLDGRVETQYF. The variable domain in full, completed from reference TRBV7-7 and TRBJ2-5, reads GAGVSQSPRYKVTKRGQDVTLRCDPISSHATLYWYQQALGQGPEFLTYFNYEAQPDKSGLPSDRFSAERPEGSISTLTIQRTEQRDSAMYRCASSLDGRVETQYFGPGTRLLVL.

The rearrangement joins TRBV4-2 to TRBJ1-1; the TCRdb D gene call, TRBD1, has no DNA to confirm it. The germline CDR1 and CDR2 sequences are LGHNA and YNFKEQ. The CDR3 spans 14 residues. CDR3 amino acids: CASSPFTGSAEAFF.